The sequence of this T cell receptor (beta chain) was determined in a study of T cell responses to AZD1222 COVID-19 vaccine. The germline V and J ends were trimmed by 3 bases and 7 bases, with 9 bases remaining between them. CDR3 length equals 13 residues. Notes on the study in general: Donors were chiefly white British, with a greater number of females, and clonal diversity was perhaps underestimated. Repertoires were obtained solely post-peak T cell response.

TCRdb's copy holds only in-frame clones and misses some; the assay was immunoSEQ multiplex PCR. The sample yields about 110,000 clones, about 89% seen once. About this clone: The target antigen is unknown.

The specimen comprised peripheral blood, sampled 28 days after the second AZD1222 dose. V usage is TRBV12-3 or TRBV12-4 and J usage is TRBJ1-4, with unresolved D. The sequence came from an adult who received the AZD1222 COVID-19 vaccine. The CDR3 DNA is TGTGCCAGCAGTTTCGCGGGCGGTGAAAAACTGTTTTTT. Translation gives CASSFAGGEKLFF.